This T cell receptor (beta chain) is drawn from a study of vaccination and CD4 T cells after COVID-19. Cultured CD4+ T cells had their DNA profiled by the Oncomine TCR Beta short-read assay. Once CD4+ T cells had been cultured, genomic DNA was extracted from them. Using its own MiXCR run on the PCR reads, TCRdb lists one record per CDR3 protein. The repertoire holds 9,000 to 13,000 distinct CDR3 sequences, with around 41% as singletons. The CDR3 runs 12 residues. V lost 3 bases and J 7 bases, leaving 9 bases between the germline ends. Germline V gene data show CDR1 as KGHSH and CDR2 as LQKENI. Stated treatment: approximately nine-day PBMC culture with coronavirus spike peptide pools or control peptides (ViraFEST assay). Study-level points and caveats: Spike mono-reactive clones accounted for 304 of the 307 vaccine-specific clones found in convalescent patients.

The sample holds a few counts of this clonotype. Its antigen is unknown. The clonotype was recovered from a human donor who had recovered from COVID-19. This sequence joins TRBV18 and TRBJ1-2; D is perhaps TRBD1 (5 bases). The source material was CD4+ T cells from blood, cultured in vitro, sampled after SARS-CoV-2 vaccination. CDR3 sequence (DNA): TGTGCCAGCTCACCCAGGGATGGTGGCTACACCTTC. The encoded protein is CASSPRDGGYTF.